These 21 T cell receptor beta chains were all obtained from the same sample, sequenced in a study of shared clonotypes between healthy human individuals. Repertoires were generated with immunoSEQ multiplex PCR, while TCRdb's copy carries only in-frame clones and drops some. This table holds approximately 1,000,000 clones, roughly 80% found once. The specimen was memory CD4+ T cells from PBMCs. Subset given: CD45RA-negative fraction. These receptors originate from a man aged 18 to 35 in good health. Some clones in this sample may be carry-over from other donors' samples.

On this clone itself: This may be a read error: a much more frequent sequence differs by one nucleotide. The sample has other DNA sequences that encode this CDR3 too. This rearrangement joins TRBV5-1 to TRBJ1-1; possibly TRBD1 for D (5 bases). Trimming removed 1 base from V and 1 base from J, with 8 bases in between. Germline V gene lookup returns CDR1 SGHRS and CDR2 YFSETQ. The length of the CDR3 is 14 residues. In DNA, the CDR3 is TGCGCCAGCAGCTTGTCCGGGGGGAACACTGAAGCTTTCTTT. Protein: CASSLSGGNTEAFF. Filled out from reference TRBV5-1 and TRBJ1-1, the complete variable domain reads KAGVTQTPRYLIKTRGQQVTLSCSPISGHRSVSWYQQTPGQGLQFLFEYFSETQRNKGNFPGRFSGRQFSNSRSEMNVSTLELGDSALYLCASSLSGGNTEAFFGQGTRLTVV.

This chain joins TRBV10-3 and TRBJ2-3, with 9 bases fitting TRBD2. Germline CDR1 reads ENHRY; CDR2 reads SYGVKD. This CDR3 region has 14 residues. The V segment lost 8 bases and the J segment 4 bases; nucleotides outside the gene matches: 7. CDR3 coding DNA: TGTGCCATCGGAGCGGGAGGAGGCTCAGATACGCAGTATTTT. Amino acid sequence: CAIGAGGGSDTQYF.

This clone was counted only a few times. The rearrangement joins TRBV4-1 to TRBJ2-2; 11 nucleotides match TRBD2. This CDR3 has 16 residues. CDR1 MGHRA and CDR2 YSYEKL come from the germline V gene. The V segment lost 6 bases and the J segment 4 bases; nucleotides outside the gene matches: 7. The CDR3 protein is CASRLAGGPFTGELFF. CDR3 coding DNA: TGCGCCAGCAGGTTAGCGGGAGGGCCGTTCACCGGGGAGCTGTTTTTT.

The chain uses TRBV28 and TRBJ2-5; no reliable D call. The germline V gene encodes CDR1 MDHEN and CDR2 SYDVKM. Trimming stripped 5 bases from V and 2 bases from J, with 15 bases between. This CDR3 spans 15 amino acids. In DNA, the CDR3 is TGTGCCAGCAGTGGCGGACGGACCACACAAGAGACCCAGTACTTC. This gives the protein CASSGGRTTQETQYF.

V and J are TRBV7-3 and TRBJ1-1; D unresolved. Germline values: CDR1 SGHTA, CDR2 FQGTGA. Trimming left V 4 bases short and J 4 bases short, with 10 bases between. There are 13 residues in the CDR3. CDR3 sequence reads: CASSSSEGTEAFF. In DNA form, the CDR3 reads TGTGCCAGCAGCTCGTCTGAGGGCACTGAAGCTTTCTTT.

This clone was seen only a few times. CDR3 in amino acids: CASSYSTYNEQFF. DNA for the CDR3: TGTGCCAGCAGTTACTCGACTTACAATGAGCAGTTCTTC. This sequence joins TRBV6-6 and TRBJ2-1; D is unclear. The V and J ends lost 0 bases and 4 bases respectively, with 4 bases between them. The V gene's germline CDR1 is MNHNY and CDR2 SVGAGI (reference sequence). This CDR3 has 13 amino acids.

The V call is TRBV18, the J call TRBJ2-1; 7 bases match TRBD1. The CDR3 is made up of 16 amino acids. The trim removed 3 bases at V and 2 bases at J, leaving 7 bases unmatched. Germline CDR1 and CDR2: KGHSH and LQKENI. This CDR3 reads CASSPRSQGAYNEQFF. The CDR3 DNA reads TGTGCCAGCTCACCGCGATCGCAGGGGGCCTACAATGAGCAGTTCTTC.

The chain recombines TRBV4-2 with TRBJ2-5; 12 nucleotides agree with TRBD2. V was clipped by 2 bases and J by 7 bases; unmatched bases: 11. The germline gives CDR1 LGHNA, CDR2 YNFKEQ. This CDR3 has 17 residues. The CDR3: CASSQSTTSGSSGTQYF. CDR3 bases: TGTGCCAGCAGCCAATCTACGACTAGCGGGAGTTCTGGGACCCAGTACTTC.

With regard to this clone: A much larger clone differs from this one at a single base, so this may be a read error. The rearrangement links TRBV11-2 to TRBJ2-5; D call uncertain. From germline, CDR1 is SGHAT and CDR2 FQNNGV. The CDR3 spans 13 residues. Trimming took off 5 bases at V and 5 bases at J, with 12 bases between the two ends. The CDR3 loop is CASSPQVGETQYF. CDR3 sequence (DNA): TGTGCCAGCAGCCCCCAGGTCGGGGAGACCCAGTACTTC.

The V call is TRBV28, the J call TRBJ2-1; 10 bases agree with TRBD1. This CDR3 spans 17 amino acids. Germline assignment: CDR1 MDHEN and CDR2 SYDVKM. V shed 6 bases and J 0 bases; nucleotides not matched to a gene: 8. This CDR3 reads CASSSDRGRVSYNEQFF. The CDR3 DNA reads TGTGCCAGCAGCTCCGACAGGGGGCGGGTCTCCTACAATGAGCAGTTCTTC.

Only a few counts were recorded for this clone. This sequence joins TRBV5-1 and TRBJ2-7, with 8 bases identical to TRBD2. V was clipped by 5 bases and J by 4 bases; unmatched bases: 2. Germline loops: CDR1 SGHRS, CDR2 YFSETQ. CDR3 length equals 12 residues. CDR3 DNA sequence: TGCGCCAGCAGGGAGCGGGAGTACGAGCAGTACTTC. It codes for CASREREYEQYF.

This clone was picked up one time. The V call is TRBV5-1, the J call TRBJ2-2, with 9 positions matching TRBD1. The ends lost 5 bases at V and 3 bases at J; junction bases unmatched: 2. This CDR3 has 14 residues. The germline gives CDR1 SGHRS, CDR2 YFSETQ. The chain's CDR3 is CASSRTGDTGELFF. The CDR3 nucleotides are TGCGCCAGCAGTCGGACAGGGGACACCGGGGAGCTGTTTTTT.

The chain recombines TRBV5-1 with TRBJ2-2, with D perhaps matching TRBD1 or TRBD2 (5 bases each). V was trimmed by 3 bases and J by 0 bases, leaving 18 bases between them. This CDR3 has 18 amino acids. CDR1 is SGHRS, CDR2 YFSETQ, per germline. The CDR3 protein is CASSSALGEGANTGELFF. The CDR3 nucleotides read TGCGCCAGCAGCTCGGCCCTCGGGGAAGGGGCGAACACCGGGGAGCTGTTTTTT.

The rearrangement uses TRBV11-1 and TRBJ1-2; weak D call: TRBD1 (6 bases). This CDR3 comprises 14 residues. V was trimmed by 5 bases and J by 4 bases, leaving 14 bases between them. Per the germline V gene, CDR1 is SGHAT and CDR2 is FQDESV (reference sequence). CDR3 bases: TGTGCCAGCAGCCCAAGACAGGTCGGCTATGGCTACACCTTC. It yields the protein CASSPRQVGYGYTF.

The rearrangement links TRBV7-2 to TRBJ2-5; no firm D call. The CDR3 sequence is 12 residues long. Between the trimmed V and J ends, which lost 2 bases and 5 bases, there was a span of 6 bases. Germline V gene lookup returns CDR1 SGHTA and CDR2 FQGNSA. In nucleotides, the CDR3 is TGTGCCAGCAGCTTACTTCGGGAGACCCAGTACTTC. It is translated as CASSLLRETQYF.

The chain recombines TRBV4-2 with TRBJ1-2; D is ambiguous. This CDR3 has 14 residues. Trimming stripped 1 base from V and 1 base from J, with 7 bases between. Germline V gene sequence: CDR1 LGHNA, CDR2 YNFKEQ. The CDR3 loop reads CASSQGGVNYGYTF. DNA of the CDR3: TGTGCCAGCAGCCAAGGGGGAGTTAACTATGGCTACACCTTC.

The gene calls are TRBV9 and TRBJ2-1; tentative D call: TRBD2 (5 bases). Per germline, CDR1 SGDLS and CDR2 YYNGEE. The CDR3 runs to 13 residues. The germline V and J ends were trimmed by 4 bases and 8 bases, with 13 bases remaining between them. The CDR3 DNA sequence: TGTGCCAGCAGCCCCCGTAACGGGGATGAGCAGTTCTTC. It translates to CASSPRNGDEQFF.

The chain employs TRBV2 and TRBJ1-4; 9 nucleotides match TRBD1. Germline values: CDR1 SNHLY, CDR2 FYNNEI. V gave up 1 base and J gave up 6 bases; unmatched junction bases: 3. The length of the CDR3 is 15 residues. DNA of the CDR3: TGTGCCAGCAGTGAAGTGGGACAGGGAGATGAAAAACTGTTTTTT. Translated: CASSEVGQGDEKLFF.

The rearrangement links TRBV28 to TRBJ1-2; tentatively, D is TRBD1 (5 bases). V lost 5 bases to trimming and J lost 8 bases, with 12 bases between them. CDR1 and CDR2 (germline): MDHEN, SYDVKM. This CDR3 has 12 residues. The CDR3 protein is CASSLWGRGYTF. Here the CDR3 DNA reads TGTGCCAGCAGTCTCTGGGGACGGGGCTACACCTTC.

V is TRBV5-6 and J is TRBJ2-7; D is unresolved. The germline CDR1 and CDR2 sequences are SGHDT and YYEEEE. The CDR3 extends over 12 amino acids. Trimming removed 1 base from V and 3 bases from J, with 5 bases in between. In nucleotides, the CDR3 is TGTGCCAGCAGCTTGAGTCGCTACGAGCAGTACTTC. This gives the protein CASSLSRYEQYF.

The chain combines TRBV29-1 with TRBJ1-2; no definite D call. The CDR3 sequence is 13 residues long. Between the trimmed V and J ends, which lost 8 bases and 5 bases, there was a span of 18 bases. Germline values: CDR1 SQVTM, CDR2 ANQGSEA. CDR3 amino acids: CSSLDRLGYGYTF. CDR3 nucleotide sequence: TGCAGCTCCCTTGACCGCTTGGGGTATGGCTACACCTTC. The whole variable domain, remainder taken from reference TRBV29-1 and TRBJ1-2, is SAVISQKPSRDICQRGTSLTIQCQVDSQVTMMFWYRQQPGQSLTLIATANQGSEATYESGFVIDKFPISRPNLTFSTLTVSNMSPEDSSIYLCSSLDRLGYGYTFGSGTRLTVV.